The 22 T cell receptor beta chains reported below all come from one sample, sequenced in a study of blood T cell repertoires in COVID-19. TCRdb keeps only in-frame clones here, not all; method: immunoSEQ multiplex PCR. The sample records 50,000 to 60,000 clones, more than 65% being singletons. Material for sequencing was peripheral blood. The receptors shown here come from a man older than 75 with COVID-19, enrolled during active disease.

CDR3 protein: CAWSWANTEAFF. DNA of the CDR3: TGTGCCTGGAGTTGGGCGAACACTGAAGCTTTCTTT. This chain connects TRBV30 to TRBJ1-1; D is undetermined. With 2 bases removed from V and 1 base from J, the gap between germline ends came to 5 bases. The CDR3 is 12 amino acids. The germline gives CDR1 GTSNPN, CDR2 SVGIG (reference sequence).

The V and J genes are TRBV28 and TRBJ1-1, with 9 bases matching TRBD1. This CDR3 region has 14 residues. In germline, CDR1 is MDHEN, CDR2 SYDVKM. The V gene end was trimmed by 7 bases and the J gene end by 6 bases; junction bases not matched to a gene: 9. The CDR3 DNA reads TGTGCCAGCACTCCGGGACAGGGCTTGGCTGAAGCTTTCTTT. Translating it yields CASTPGQGLAEAFF.

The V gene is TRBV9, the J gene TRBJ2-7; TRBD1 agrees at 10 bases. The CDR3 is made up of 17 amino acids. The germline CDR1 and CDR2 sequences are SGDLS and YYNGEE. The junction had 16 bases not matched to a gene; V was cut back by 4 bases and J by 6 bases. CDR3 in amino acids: CASSPSLGDRGASEQYF. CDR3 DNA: TGTGCCAGCAGCCCAAGCCTTGGGGACAGGGGTGCGTCCGAGCAGTACTTC.

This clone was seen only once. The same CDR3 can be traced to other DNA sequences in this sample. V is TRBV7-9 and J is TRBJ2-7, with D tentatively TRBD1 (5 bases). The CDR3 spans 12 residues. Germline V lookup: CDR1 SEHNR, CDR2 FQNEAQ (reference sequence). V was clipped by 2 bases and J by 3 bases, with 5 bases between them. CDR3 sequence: CASSLQGYEQYF. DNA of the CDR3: TGTGCCAGCAGCTTACAGGGCTACGAGCAGTACTTC.

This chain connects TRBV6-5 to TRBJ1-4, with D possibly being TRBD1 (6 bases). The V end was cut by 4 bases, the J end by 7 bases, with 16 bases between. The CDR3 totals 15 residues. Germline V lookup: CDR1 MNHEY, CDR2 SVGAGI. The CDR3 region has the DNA TGTGCCAGCAGTTTCCAGGGGAAGTTAGGTGAAAAACTGTTTTTT. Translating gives CASSFQGKLGEKLFF.

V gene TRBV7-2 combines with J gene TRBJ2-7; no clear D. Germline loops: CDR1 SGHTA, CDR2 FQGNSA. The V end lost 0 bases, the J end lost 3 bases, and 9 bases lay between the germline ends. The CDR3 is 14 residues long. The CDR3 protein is CASSLALSGYEQYV. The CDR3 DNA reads TGTGCCAGCAGCTTAGCGCTGTCAGGCTACGAGCAGTACGTC.

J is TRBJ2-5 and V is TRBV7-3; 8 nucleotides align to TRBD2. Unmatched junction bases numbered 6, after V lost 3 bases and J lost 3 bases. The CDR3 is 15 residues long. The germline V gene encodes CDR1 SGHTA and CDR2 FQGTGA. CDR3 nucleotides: TGTGCCAGCAGCTTGGGAGGGACTAGTGAAGAGACCCAGTACTTC. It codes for CASSLGGTSEETQYF.

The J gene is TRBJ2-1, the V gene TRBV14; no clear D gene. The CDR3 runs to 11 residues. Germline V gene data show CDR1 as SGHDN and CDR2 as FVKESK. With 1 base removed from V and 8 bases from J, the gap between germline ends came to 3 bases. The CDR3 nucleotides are TGTGCCAGCAGCCAAGCCTATGAGCAGTTCTTC. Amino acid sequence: CASSQAYEQFF.

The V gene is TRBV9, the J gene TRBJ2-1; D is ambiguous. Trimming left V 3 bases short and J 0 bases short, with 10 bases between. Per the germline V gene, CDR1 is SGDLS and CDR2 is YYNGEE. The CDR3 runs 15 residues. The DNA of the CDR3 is TGTGCCAGCAGCGACTCAAGGAGCTCCTACAATGAGCAGTTCTTC. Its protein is CASSDSRSSYNEQFF. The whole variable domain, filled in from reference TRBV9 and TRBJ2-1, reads DSGVTQTPKHLITATGQRVTLRCSPRSGDLSVYWYQQSLDQGLQFLIQYYNGEERAKGNILERFSAQQFPDLHSELNLSSLELGDSALYFCASSDSRSSYNEQFFGPGTRLTVL.

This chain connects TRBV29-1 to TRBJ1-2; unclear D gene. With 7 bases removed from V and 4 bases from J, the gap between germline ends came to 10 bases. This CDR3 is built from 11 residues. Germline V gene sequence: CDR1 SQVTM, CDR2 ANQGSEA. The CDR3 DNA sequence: TGCAGCGGCGAGGTAGTCTATGGCTACACCTTC. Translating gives CSGEVVYGYTF.

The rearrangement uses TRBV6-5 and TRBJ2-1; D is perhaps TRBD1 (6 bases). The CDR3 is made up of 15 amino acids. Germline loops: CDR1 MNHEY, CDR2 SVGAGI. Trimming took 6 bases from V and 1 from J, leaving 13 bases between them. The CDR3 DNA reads TGTGCCAGCAGCCCGGGACACCCTTCCTACAATGAGCAGTTCTTC. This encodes CASSPGHPSYNEQFF.

The CDR3 sequence: CASSQGGAQETQYF. Here the CDR3 DNA reads TGCGCCAGCAGCCAAGGCGGGGCGCAGGAGACCCAGTACTTC. The chain carries TRBV4-1 and TRBJ2-5; a weak D match, TRBD2 (6 bases). Germline CDR1 reads MGHRA; CDR2 reads YSYEKL. Trimming removed 1 base at V and 5 bases at J, with 11 bases between. CDR3 length: 14 amino acids.

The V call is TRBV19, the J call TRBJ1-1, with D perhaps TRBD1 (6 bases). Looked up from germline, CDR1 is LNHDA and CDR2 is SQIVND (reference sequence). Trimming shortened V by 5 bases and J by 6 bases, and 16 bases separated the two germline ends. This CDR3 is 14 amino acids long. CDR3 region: CASSQGTPRAEAFF. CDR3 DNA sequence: TGTGCCAGTAGTCAGGGGACACCTCGGGCTGAAGCTTTCTTT.

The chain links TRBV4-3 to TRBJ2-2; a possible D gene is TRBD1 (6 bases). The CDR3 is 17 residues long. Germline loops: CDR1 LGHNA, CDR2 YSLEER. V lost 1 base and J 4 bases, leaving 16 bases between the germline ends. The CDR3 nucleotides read TGCGCCAGCAGCCAAGGCCCGCGGGTAGGGGGCACCGGGGAGCTGTTTTTT. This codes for CASSQGPRVGGTGELFF.

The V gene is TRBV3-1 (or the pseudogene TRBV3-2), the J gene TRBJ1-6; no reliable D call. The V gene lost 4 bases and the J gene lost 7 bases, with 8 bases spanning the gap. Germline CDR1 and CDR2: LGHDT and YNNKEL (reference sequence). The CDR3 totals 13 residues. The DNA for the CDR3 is TGTGCCAGCAGCCCAAATCCAAATTCACCCCTCCACTTT. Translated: CASSPNPNSPLHF.

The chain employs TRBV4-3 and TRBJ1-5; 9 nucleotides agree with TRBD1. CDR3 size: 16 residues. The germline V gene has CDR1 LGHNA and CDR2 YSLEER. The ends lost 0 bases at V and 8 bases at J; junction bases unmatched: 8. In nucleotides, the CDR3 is TGCGCCAGCAGCCAAGAAACAGGGGGCTCCCCTAAGCCCCAGCATTTT. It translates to CASSQETGGSPKPQHF.

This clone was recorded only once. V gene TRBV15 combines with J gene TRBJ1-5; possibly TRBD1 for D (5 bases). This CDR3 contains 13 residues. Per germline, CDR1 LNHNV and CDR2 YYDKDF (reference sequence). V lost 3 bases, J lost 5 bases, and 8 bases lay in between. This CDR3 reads CATSRGQDQPQHF. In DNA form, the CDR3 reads TGTGCCACCAGCAGGGGGCAAGATCAGCCCCAGCATTTT.

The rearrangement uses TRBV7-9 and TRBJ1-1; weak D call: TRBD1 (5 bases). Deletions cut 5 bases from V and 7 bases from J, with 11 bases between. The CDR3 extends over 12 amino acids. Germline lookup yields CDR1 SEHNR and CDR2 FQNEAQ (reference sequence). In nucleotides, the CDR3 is TGTGCCAGCAGCCAATACCAGGGTGAAGCTTTCTTT. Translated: CASSQYQGEAFF.

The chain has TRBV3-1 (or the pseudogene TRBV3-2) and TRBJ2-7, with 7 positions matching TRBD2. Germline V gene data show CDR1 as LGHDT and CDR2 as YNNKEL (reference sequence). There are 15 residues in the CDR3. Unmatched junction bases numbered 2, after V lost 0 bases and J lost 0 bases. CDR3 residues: CASSQDSSGSYEQYF. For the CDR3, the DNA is TGTGCCAGCAGCCAAGATTCTAGCGGCTCCTACGAGCAGTACTTC.

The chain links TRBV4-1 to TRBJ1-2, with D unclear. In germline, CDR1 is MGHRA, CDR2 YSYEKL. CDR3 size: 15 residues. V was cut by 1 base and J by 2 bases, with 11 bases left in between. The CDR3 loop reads CASSQALKANYGYTF. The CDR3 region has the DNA TGCGCCAGCAGCCAAGCACTTAAAGCCAACTATGGCTACACCTTC.

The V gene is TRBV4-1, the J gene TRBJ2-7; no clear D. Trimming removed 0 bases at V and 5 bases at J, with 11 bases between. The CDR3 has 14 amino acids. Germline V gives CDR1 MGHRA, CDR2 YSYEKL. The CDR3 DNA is TGCGCCAGCAGCCAAGATCTGAAGAGGCACGAGCAGTACGTC. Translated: CASSQDLKRHEQYV.

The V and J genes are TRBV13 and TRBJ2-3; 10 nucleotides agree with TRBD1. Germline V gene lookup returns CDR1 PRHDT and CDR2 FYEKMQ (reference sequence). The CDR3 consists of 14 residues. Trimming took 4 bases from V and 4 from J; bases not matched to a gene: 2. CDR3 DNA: TGTGCCAGCAGCTCCGGACAGGGGGCAGATACGCAGTATTTT. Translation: CASSSGQGADTQYF.